This T cell receptor (beta chain) came from a study of memory CD4+ T cells and cytomegalovirus serostatus (dated by TCRdb to between 2017 and 2020). For context, the study as a whole: The cohort included around 35 healthy adults from Belgium, of whom 9 were CMV seropositive and 24 were CMV seronegative. To replicate a published TCR-based CMV serostatus classifier, the researchers sequenced the CD4+ memory TCRbeta repertoires of a Belgian cohort whose cytomegalovirus serostatus was known. General findings and caveats noted by the study authors: Only CD4+CD45RO+ memory cells were sequenced, in contrast to the original study, which included naive and memory CD4+ and CD8+ populations. For predicting CMV serostatus, the median bootstrapped AUC was roughly 0.96 using the original framework and 0.9 to 0.92 using a US-trained random forest. Of under 200 previously reported CMV-associated TCRbeta sequences, some 67 appeared in the CD4+ memory repertoires, each in one to five individuals. The results were interpreted as suggesting that the CMV-associated TCR signature is mostly present in the CD4+ memory repertoire. On the Belgian cohort, the classifier based on the original framework reached a median bootstrapped AUC of roughly 0.94, with a 95% CI of 0.76-1.00.

The V end loses 1 base and the J end loses 2 bases, and a stretch of 6 bases separates them. Reading from cysteine to phenylalanine, the CDR3 counts 14 amino acids. This entry keeps only the CDR3 DNA: 42 bases, framed from base 1. CDR1 and CDR2, looked up from the germline V gene (reference sequence), are PRHDT and FYEKMQ. With regard to this clone: Its antigen target is currently unknown. No much larger clonotype is one base removed from it; base qualities were not supplied.

Single viable CD3+CD4+CD8-CD45RO+ cells were sorted as memory CD4+ T cells on a FACSAria II. To determine CMV serostatus, a Roche Elecsys assay was used that detects serum IgG against CMV pp150, pp28, p38 and p52. After thawing, total CD4+ T cells were enriched by positive selection with CD4 magnetic microbeads. The samples came from a different study that was designed specifically to examine the CD4+ T cell memory repertoire. Following standard operating procedures, peripheral blood mononuclear cells were isolated and cryopreserved, while serum was kept at -80 degrees C. Staining used CD3-PerCP (BW264/56), CD4-APC (RPA-T4), CD45RO-PE (UCHT1) and CD8-Pacific Orange (3B5) antibodies, with Sytox blue excluding non-viable cells. Genomic DNA was extracted from sorted cells with the Quick-DNA Microprep Kit. Amplification of TCRbeta DNA was done with the immunoSEQ hsTCRbeta kit, following the protocol from the manufacturer. TCRbeta libraries were sequenced on an Illumina MiSeq instrument. The authors processed their data as follows. After out-of-frame sequences were removed, millions of distinct TCRbeta sequences remained, averaging around 61,000 per individual. Each individual was scored by the count of 164 previously reported CMV-associated TCRbeta sequences and the total productive distinct TCRbeta count. A beta-binomial model was reimplemented in Python, and scikit-learn random forests with default parameters were trained on data from the US cohort. Classifier performance on the Belgian cohort was summarized as median AUC with percentile confidence intervals calculated over 10,000 bootstrap iterations. Drawn from immuneACCESS, this table holds only the in-frame rearrangements with V and J called that TCRdb kept. Clones are partly lost; checked studies trace under half to an unresolved V gene and leave the rest unexplained. D and trimming come from the DNA, and the V and J calls and clone size come from that table. A total of tens of thousands of clones appear in this sample, around 80% of them only once. The top ten clones comprise roughly 5% of the sample.

The sequence came from an adult in good health and CMV-seropositive. The sample comprised memory CD4+ T cells from blood. The chain couples TRBV13 to TRBJ1-5, with the D gene not clear enough to name. The bases read TGTGCCAGCAGCTTAGAGGCCGGCAATCAGCCCCAGCATTTT. Translated, this is CASSLEAGNQPQHF.